This TCR beta chain was documented in a study of shared clonotypes between healthy human individuals. Study-level background: Researchers assigned three CD4 naive, three CD4 memory, two CD8 naive and one CD8 memory plate to each donor.

The CDR3 runs to 14 residues. Trimming shortened V by 2 bases and J by 3 bases, and 7 bases separated the two germline ends. The V gene's germline CDR1 is LNHDA and CDR2 SQIVND (reference sequence). As regards this clone: The antigen is unknown.

Whole-study findings and limits: Limited genetic and exposure-history diversity came from having few donors. Generation of non-shared clonotypes was less probable than generation of clonotypes shared by all four donors.

The repertoire was sequenced with immunoSEQ multiplex PCR; TCRdb's copy has only in-frame clones and lacks some. The table has approximately 720,000 clones, around 72% seen once; the top ten hold 1.8%. The source material was memory CD4+ T cells sorted from blood. Subset meaning: CD45RA-negative fraction. The chain joins TRBV19 to TRBJ1-4, with D hard to call. The TCR sequence derives from a woman younger than 45 in good health. The CDR3 loop reads CASSISVANEKLFF. The CDR3 DNA follows: TGTGCCAGTAGTATATCGGTTGCTAATGAAAAACTGTTTTTT. Filled out from reference TRBV19 and TRBJ1-4, the complete variable domain reads DGGITQSPKYLFRKEGQNVTLSCEQNLNHDAMYWYRQDPGQGLRLIYYSQIVNDFQKGDIAEGYSVSREKKESFPLTVTSAQKNPTAFYLCASSISVANEKLFFGSGTQLSVL.